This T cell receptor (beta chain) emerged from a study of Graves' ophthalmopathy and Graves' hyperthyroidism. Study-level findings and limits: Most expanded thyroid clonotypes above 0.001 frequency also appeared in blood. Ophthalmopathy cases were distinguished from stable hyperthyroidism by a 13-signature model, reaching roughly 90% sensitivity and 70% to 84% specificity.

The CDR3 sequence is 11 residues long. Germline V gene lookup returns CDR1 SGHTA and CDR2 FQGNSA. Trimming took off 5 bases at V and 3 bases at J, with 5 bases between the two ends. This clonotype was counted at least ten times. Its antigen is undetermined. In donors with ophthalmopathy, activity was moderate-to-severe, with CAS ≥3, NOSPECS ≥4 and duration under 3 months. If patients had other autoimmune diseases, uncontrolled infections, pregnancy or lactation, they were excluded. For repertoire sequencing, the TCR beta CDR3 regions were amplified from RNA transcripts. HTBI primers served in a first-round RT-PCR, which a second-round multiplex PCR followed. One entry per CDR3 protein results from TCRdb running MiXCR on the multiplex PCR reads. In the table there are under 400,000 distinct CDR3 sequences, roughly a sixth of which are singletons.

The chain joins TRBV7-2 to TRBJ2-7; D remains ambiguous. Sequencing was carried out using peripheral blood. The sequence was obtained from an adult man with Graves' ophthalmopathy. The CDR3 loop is CASSDHYEQYF. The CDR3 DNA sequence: TGTGCCAGCAGCGACCACTACGAGCAGTACTTC.